The rows below give T cell receptor beta chains drawn from one sample of a study of beta chain features in type 1 diabetes. The method was immunoSEQ multiplex PCR; TCRdb's version includes in-frame clones alone and lacks a portion of them. The sample contains 200,000 to 250,000 clones, 13% to 15% of which appear only once. The sequenced material came from naive CD4+ T cells from blood. The receptors derive from a woman between 40 and 50 years old in good health. CDR3s include the opening cysteine and the closing phenylalanine or tryptophan. A D gene is named only where the DNA matches it firmly. A row's size may be missing; if present it is once, few, many or a size class.

abundance: few
j_gene: TRBJ1-2
v_gene: TRBV5-4
d_gene: TRBD1
CDR3aa: CASSFDRGGYGYTF
CDR3nt: TGTGCCAGCAGTTTTGACAGGGGAGGATATGGCTACACCTTC

abundance: .
j_gene: TRBJ2-7
v_gene: TRBV18
d_gene: .
CDR3aa: CASSGGTRSELYF
CDR3nt: TGTGCCAGCTCAGGGGGGACCAGGTCAGAGTTGTACTTC

abundance: few
j_gene: TRBJ2-3
v_gene: TRBV28
d_gene: TRBD2
CDR3aa: CASSWGLAGGQDTQYF
CDR3nt: TGTGCCAGCTCATGGGGCCTAGCGGGGGGCCAGGATACGCAGTATTTT

abundance: .
j_gene: TRBJ2-3
v_gene: TRBV18
d_gene: .
CDR3aa: CASSPLPGEWDTQYF
CDR3nt: TGTGCCAGCTCACCACTGCCTGGGGAGTGGGATACGCAGTATTTT

abundance: once
j_gene: TRBJ2-5
v_gene: TRBV6-6
d_gene: TRBD1
CDR3aa: CASSYSGQDRGETQYF
CDR3nt: TGTGCCAGCAGTTACTCGGGACAGGATAGGGGGGAGACCCAGTACTTC

abundance: few
j_gene: TRBJ2-4
v_gene: TRBV18
d_gene: TRBD2
CDR3aa: CASSPMSGGSKNIQYF
CDR3nt: TGTGCCAGCTCACCAATGAGCGGGGGGTCCAAAAACATTCAGTACTTC

abundance: .
j_gene: TRBJ2-3
v_gene: TRBV29-1
d_gene: .
CDR3aa: CSVPRGDTDTQYF
CDR3nt: TGCAGCGTCCCAAGGGGTGACACAGATACGCAGTATTTT

abundance: .
j_gene: TRBJ1-1
v_gene: TRBV7-8
d_gene: .
CDR3aa: CASSLLGGGTEALF
CDR3nt: TGTGCCAGCAGCTTATTAGGGGGGGGCACTGAAGCTCTCTTT

abundance: .
j_gene: TRBJ1-5
v_gene: TRBV5-1
d_gene: .
CDR3aa: CASSPTGMSNQPQHF
CDR3nt: TGCGCCAGCAGCCCGACAGGTATGAGCAATCAGCCCCAGCATTTT

abundance: few
j_gene: TRBJ1-5
v_gene: TRBV19
d_gene: TRBD1
CDR3aa: CASSPTDRFGQPQHF
CDR3nt: TGTGCCAGTAGTCCTACGGACAGGTTCGGTCAGCCCCAGCATTTT

abundance: once
j_gene: TRBJ1-4
v_gene: TRBV2
d_gene: TRBD1
CDR3aa: CASSEGQGRGSGDEKLFF
CDR3nt: TGTGCCAGCAGTGAAGGACAGGGGAGAGGATCAGGGGATGAAAAACTGTTTTTT

abundance: once
j_gene: TRBJ1-6
v_gene: TRBV19
d_gene: TRBD1
CDR3aa: CASSIRDRDSPLHF
CDR3nt: TGTGCCAGTAGTATACGGGACAGGGACTCACCCCTCCACTTT

abundance: .
j_gene: TRBJ2-7
v_gene: TRBV6-6
d_gene: .
CDR3aa: CASRQLGSYEQYF
CDR3nt: TGTGCCAGCAGACAGTTGGGCTCCTACGAGCAGTACTTC

abundance: .
j_gene: TRBJ2-7
v_gene: TRBV7-6
d_gene: TRBD2
CDR3aa: CARKIGTKREQYF
CDR3nt: TGTGCCAGGAAGATTGGGACTAAAAGGGAGCAGTACTTC

abundance: .
j_gene: TRBJ2-7
v_gene: TRBV10-3
d_gene: .
CDR3aa: CAISEPDRSSYEQYF
CDR3nt: TGTGCCATCAGTGAGCCGGACAGAAGCTCCTACGAGCAGTACTTC

abundance: .
j_gene: TRBJ1-4
v_gene: TRBV15
d_gene: TRBD1
CDR3aa: CATSREPQKTGPNEKLFF
CDR3nt: TGTGCCACCAGCAGAGAACCCCAAAAGACAGGGCCTAATGAAAAACTGTTTTTT

abundance: .
j_gene: TRBJ2-7
v_gene: TRBV7-9
d_gene: TRBD1
CDR3aa: CASRRTGESYEQYF
CDR3nt: TGTGCCAGCAGAAGGACAGGGGAGTCCTACGAGCAGTACTTC

abundance: few
j_gene: TRBJ2-2
v_gene: TRBV11-2
d_gene: TRBD2
CDR3aa: CASSRLAGFTGELFF
CDR3nt: TGTGCCAGCAGCAGACTAGCGGGGTTTACCGGGGAGCTGTTTTTT

abundance: few
j_gene: TRBJ2-5
v_gene: TRBV5-1
d_gene: TRBD2
CDR3aa: CASSSASGGAETQYF
CDR3nt: TGCGCCAGCAGTTCCGCTAGCGGGGGGGCTGAGACCCAGTACTTC

abundance: few
j_gene: TRBJ2-5
v_gene: TRBV2
d_gene: .
CDR3aa: CASSEYGQIKETQYF
CDR3nt: TGTGCCAGCAGTGAATATGGACAGATAAAAGAGACCCAGTACTTC

abundance: .
j_gene: TRBJ2-7
v_gene: TRBV7-2
d_gene: TRBD2
CDR3aa: CASSLEGSGTYSYEQYF
CDR3nt: TGTGCCAGCAGCTTAGAGGGTAGCGGGACTTACTCCTACGAGCAGTACTTC

abundance: few
j_gene: TRBJ1-6
v_gene: TRBV7-9
d_gene: .
CDR3aa: CASSFGGNSPLHF
CDR3nt: TGTGCCAGCAGCTTTGGGGGGAATTCACCCCTCCACTTT

abundance: .
j_gene: TRBJ2-1
v_gene: TRBV19
d_gene: TRBD2
CDR3aa: CASRTSGDSYNEQFF
CDR3nt: TGTGCCAGTAGGACTAGCGGGGACTCCTACAATGAGCAGTTCTTC

abundance: .
j_gene: TRBJ1-1
v_gene: TRBV4-1
d_gene: .
CDR3aa: CASSQGPGVTAEAFF
CDR3nt: TGCGCCAGCAGCCAAGGTCCAGGGGTAACGGCTGAAGCTTTCTTT

abundance: few
j_gene: TRBJ2-3
v_gene: TRBV5-4
d_gene: .
CDR3aa: CASSISSTDTQYF
CDR3nt: TGTGCCAGCAGTATCTCGAGCACAGATACGCAGTATTTT

abundance: .
j_gene: TRBJ2-1
v_gene: TRBV19
d_gene: .
CDR3aa: CASRRGGAGYNEQFF
CDR3nt: TGTGCCAGCCGAAGAGGGGGGGCGGGATACAATGAGCAGTTCTTC

abundance: .
j_gene: TRBJ2-2
v_gene: TRBV9
d_gene: .
CDR3aa: CASSVGLPHTGELFF
CDR3nt: TGTGCCAGCAGCGTAGGACTACCCCACACCGGGGAGCTGTTTTTT

abundance: .
j_gene: TRBJ2-5
v_gene: TRBV7-7
d_gene: .
CDR3aa: CASSSLAVSETQYF
CDR3nt: TGTGCCAGCAGCTCCCTAGCAGTTTCAGAGACCCAGTACTTC

abundance: .
j_gene: TRBJ2-5
v_gene: TRBV6-1
d_gene: TRBD1
CDR3aa: CASSEAGTEVSETQYF
CDR3nt: TGTGCCAGCAGTGAGGCCGGGACAGAGGTTTCCGAGACCCAGTACTTC

abundance: few
j_gene: TRBJ2-7
v_gene: TRBV5-1
d_gene: .
CDR3aa: CASSLEPPGHGYEQYF
CDR3nt: TGCGCCAGCAGCTTGGAGCCCCCGGGACACGGATACGAGCAGTACTTC

abundance: few
j_gene: TRBJ1-2
v_gene: TRBV18
d_gene: TRBD1
CDR3aa: CASSGTGPLYGYTF
CDR3nt: TGTGCCAGCTCGGGGACAGGTCCTCTCTATGGCTACACCTTC

abundance: few
j_gene: TRBJ1-2
v_gene: TRBV7-2
d_gene: .
CDR3aa: CASSLVGRGGGYTF
CDR3nt: TGTGCCAGCAGCTTAGTAGGCAGGGGTGGCGGCTACACCTTC

abundance: few
j_gene: TRBJ2-3
v_gene: TRBV18
d_gene: .
CDR3aa: CASSRDNSPDTQYF
CDR3nt: TGTGCCAGCTCACGGGACAACTCCCCAGATACGCAGTATTTT

abundance: .
j_gene: TRBJ2-7
v_gene: TRBV10-3
d_gene: TRBD1
CDR3aa: CAIRTGDYEQYF
CDR3nt: TGTGCCATTAGGACAGGGGACTACGAGCAGTACTTC

abundance: .
j_gene: TRBJ2-5
v_gene: TRBV27
d_gene: TRBD2
CDR3aa: CASSLASGAKETQYF
CDR3nt: TGTGCCAGCAGTTTGGCTAGCGGGGCCAAAGAGACCCAGTACTTC

abundance: few
j_gene: TRBJ1-1
v_gene: TRBV18
d_gene: .
CDR3aa: CASSPLEGTEAFF
CDR3nt: TGTGCCAGCTCACCCCTGGAGGGGACTGAAGCTTTCTTT

abundance: .
j_gene: TRBJ1-6
v_gene: TRBV18
d_gene: .
CDR3aa: CASSPADTKFPLHF
CDR3nt: TGTGCCAGCTCACCCGCGGACACCAAGTTTCCCCTCCACTTT

abundance: .
j_gene: TRBJ2-3
v_gene: TRBV29-1
d_gene: .
CDR3aa: CSWRVSSTDTQYF
CDR3nt: TGCAGCTGGAGGGTGTCTAGCACAGATACGCAGTATTTT

abundance: .
j_gene: TRBJ2-6
v_gene: TRBV6-5
d_gene: TRBD1
CDR3aa: CASSYGRGIGANVLTF
CDR3nt: TGTGCCAGCAGTTACGGCAGGGGGATCGGGGCCAACGTCCTGACTTTC

abundance: .
j_gene: TRBJ2-2
v_gene: TRBV25-1
d_gene: .
CDR3aa: CASSDRPGSGELFF
CDR3nt: TGTGCCAGCAGTGACCGACCAGGGTCCGGGGAGCTGTTTTTT